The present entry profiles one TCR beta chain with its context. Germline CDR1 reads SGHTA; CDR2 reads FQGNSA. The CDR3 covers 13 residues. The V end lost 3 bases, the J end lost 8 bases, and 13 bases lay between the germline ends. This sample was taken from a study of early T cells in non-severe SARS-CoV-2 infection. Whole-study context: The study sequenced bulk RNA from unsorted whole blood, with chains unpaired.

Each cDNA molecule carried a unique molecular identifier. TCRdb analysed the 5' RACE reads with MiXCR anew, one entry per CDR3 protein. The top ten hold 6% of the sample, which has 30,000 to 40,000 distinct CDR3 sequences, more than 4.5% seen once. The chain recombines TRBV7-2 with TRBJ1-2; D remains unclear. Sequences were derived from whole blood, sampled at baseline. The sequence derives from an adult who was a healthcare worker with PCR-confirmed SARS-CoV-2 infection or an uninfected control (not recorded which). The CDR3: CASSFPLSHGYTF. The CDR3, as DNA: TGTGCCAGCAGCTTCCCCCTTAGCCACGGCTACACCTTC.